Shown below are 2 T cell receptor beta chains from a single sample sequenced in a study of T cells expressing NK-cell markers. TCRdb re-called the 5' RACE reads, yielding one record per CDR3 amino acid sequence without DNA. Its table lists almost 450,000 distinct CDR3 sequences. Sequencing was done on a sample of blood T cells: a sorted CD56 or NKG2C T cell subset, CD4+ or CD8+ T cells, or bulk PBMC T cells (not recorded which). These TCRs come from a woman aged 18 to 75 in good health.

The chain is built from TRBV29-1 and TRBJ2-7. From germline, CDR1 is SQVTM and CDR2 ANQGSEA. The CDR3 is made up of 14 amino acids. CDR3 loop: CSVAASGAAYEQYF.

CDR3 region: CASSSSLSEQFF. V gene TRBV5-4 combines with J gene TRBJ2-1. This CDR3 is built from 12 residues. Germline loops: CDR1 SGHNT, CDR2 YYREEE (reference sequence). Together with reference TRBV5-4 and TRBJ2-1, the CDR3 gives the full variable domain: ETGVTQSPTHLIKTRGQQVTLRCSSQSGHNTVSWYQQALGQGPQFIFQYYREEENGRGNFPPRFSGLQFPNYSSELNVNALELDDSALYLCASSSSLSEQFFGPGTRLTVL.